This entry is about one T cell receptor beta chain. These data originate in a study of T cell changes during pregnancy in multiple sclerosis. Clones were read by immunoSEQ multiplex PCR, and TCRdb kept only the in-frame ones, dropping some. The profile shows around 57,000 clones, 91% of them singletons. The germline V and J ends were trimmed by 7 bases and 0 bases, with 17 bases remaining between them. The germline CDR1 and CDR2 sequences are SGHRS and YFSETQ. The CDR3 runs to 16 residues. The sequenced sample was peripheral blood, obtained in the third trimester of pregnancy. This TCR was recovered from a female donor in good health, enrolled as a control in a pregnancy study. The rearrangement uses TRBV5-1 and TRBJ1-5; weak D call: TRBD1 (6 bases). The CDR3 is CASPRGDRYSNQPQHF. DNA of the CDR3: TGCGCCAGCCCGAGAGGAGACAGGTATAGCAATCAGCCCCAGCATTTT.